Below, 4 T cell receptor beta chains from the same sample are listed, as sequenced in a study of blood T cell repertoires in COVID-19. Profiled with immunoSEQ multiplex PCR; TCRdb holds only in-frame clones, not every one. The sample consists of tens of thousands of clones, roughly 84% of them appearing once. The sample consisted of peripheral blood. These receptor sequences come from a man older than 75 with active or convalescent COVID-19.

This rearrangement joins TRBV12-5 to TRBJ2-5, with 10 bases identical to TRBD1. The CDR3 is 15 amino acids. CDR1 is LGHNT and CDR2 is FRNRAP in the germline V gene. Losses at the gene ends were 5 bases for V and 2 bases for J; bases not matched to a gene: 5. CDR3 in amino acids: CASGPGGQGQETQYF. In nucleotides, the CDR3 is TGTGCTAGTGGTCCCGGGGGACAGGGGCAAGAGACCCAGTACTTC.

The genes are TRBV6-5 and TRBJ1-6; 8 positions agree with TRBD1. CDR3 size: 13 residues. The V gene end was trimmed by 7 bases and the J gene end by 10 bases; junction bases not matched to a gene: 6. CDR1 and CDR2 (germline): MNHEY, SVGAGI. The CDR3 DNA is TGTGCCAGCAATACAGGGGGTAACTCACCCCTCCACTTT. This gives the protein CASNTGGNSPLHF.

This clone was observed a few times. The J gene is TRBJ1-5, the V gene TRBV18, with no clear D. With 2 bases removed from V and 3 bases from J, the gap between germline ends came to 8 bases. Per the germline V gene, CDR1 is KGHSH and CDR2 is LQKENI. The CDR3 length is 14 residues. CDR3 DNA sequence: TGTGCCAGCTCACCAAATTCTTACAATCAGCCCCAGCATTTT. It is translated as CASSPNSYNQPQHF. Filled out from reference TRBV18 and TRBJ1-5, the complete variable domain reads NAGVMQNPRHLVRRRGQEARLRCSPMKGHSHVYWYRQLPEEGLKFMVYLQKENIIDESGMPKERFSAEFPKEGPSILRIQQVVRGDSAAYFCASSPNSYNQPQHFGDGTRLSIL.

The rearrangement links TRBV5-1 to TRBJ2-7; 8 positions match TRBD2. The CDR3 has 14 residues. Per the germline V gene, CDR1 is SGHRS and CDR2 is YFSETQ. V was pared by 4 bases and J by 2 bases, with 5 bases of the junction left unmatched. The CDR3 reads CASSTGLGPYEQYF. The CDR3 DNA reads TGCGCCAGCAGCACGGGACTAGGCCCCTACGAGCAGTACTTC.